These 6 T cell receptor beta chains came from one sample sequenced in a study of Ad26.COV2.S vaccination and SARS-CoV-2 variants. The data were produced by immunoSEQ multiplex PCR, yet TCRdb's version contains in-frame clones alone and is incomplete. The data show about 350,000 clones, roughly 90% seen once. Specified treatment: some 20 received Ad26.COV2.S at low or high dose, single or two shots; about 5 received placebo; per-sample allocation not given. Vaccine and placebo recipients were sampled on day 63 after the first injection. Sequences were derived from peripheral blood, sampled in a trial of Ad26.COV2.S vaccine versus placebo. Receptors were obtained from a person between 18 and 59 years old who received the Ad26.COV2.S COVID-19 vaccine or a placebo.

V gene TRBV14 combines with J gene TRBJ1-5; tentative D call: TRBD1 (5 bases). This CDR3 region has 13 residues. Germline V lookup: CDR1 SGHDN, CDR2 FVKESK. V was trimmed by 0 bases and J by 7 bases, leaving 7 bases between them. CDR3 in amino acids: CASSQDWGQPQHF. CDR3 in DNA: TGTGCCAGCAGCCAAGACTGGGGCCAGCCCCAGCATTTT. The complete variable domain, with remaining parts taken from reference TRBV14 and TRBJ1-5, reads EAGVTQFPSHSVIEKGQTVTLRCDPISGHDNLYWYRRVMGKEIKFLLHFVKESKQDESGMPNNRFLAERTGGTYSTLKVQPAELEDSGVYFCASSQDWGQPQHFGDGTRLSIL.

The CDR3 region has the DNA TGTGCCAGCAGCGTACCGGGACAGGGGATTGCTGAGCAGTTCTTC. Translated, it gives CASSVPGQGIAEQFF. The rearrangement joins TRBV7-3 to TRBJ2-1, with 10 positions matching TRBD1. The CDR3 is 15 residues long. Germline V gene lookup returns CDR1 SGHTA and CDR2 FQGTGA. With V trimmed by 5 bases and J by 9 bases, 10 bases remained unmatched. Together with reference TRBV7-3 and TRBJ2-1, the CDR3 gives the full variable domain: GAGVSQTPSNKVTEKGKYVELRCDPISGHTALYWYRQSLGQGPEFLIYFQGTGAADDSGLPNDRFFAVRPEGSVSTLKIQRTERGDSAVYLCASSVPGQGIAEQFFGPGTRLTVL.

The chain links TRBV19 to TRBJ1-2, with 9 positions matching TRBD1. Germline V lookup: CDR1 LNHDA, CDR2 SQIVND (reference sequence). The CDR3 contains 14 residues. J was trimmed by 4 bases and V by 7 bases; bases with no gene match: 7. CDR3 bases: TGTGCCAGTACAGGACAGGGGAGGATCTATGGCTACACCTTC. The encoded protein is CASTGQGRIYGYTF.

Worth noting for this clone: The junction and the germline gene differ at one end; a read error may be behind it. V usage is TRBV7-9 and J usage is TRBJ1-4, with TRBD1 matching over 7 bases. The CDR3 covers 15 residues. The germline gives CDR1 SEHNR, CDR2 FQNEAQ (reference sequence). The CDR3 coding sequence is TGTGCCAGCAGTCCGCCCGCCGACAGGGACCTTAAAGTACTTTTT. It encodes CASSPPADRDLKVLF.

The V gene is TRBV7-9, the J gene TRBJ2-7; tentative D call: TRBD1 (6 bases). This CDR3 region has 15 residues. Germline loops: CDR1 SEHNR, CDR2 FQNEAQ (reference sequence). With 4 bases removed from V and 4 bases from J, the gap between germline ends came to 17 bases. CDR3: CASSSLSGQRYEQYF. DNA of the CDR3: TGTGCCAGCAGCTCACTTTCGGGACAAAGATACGAGCAGTACTTC.

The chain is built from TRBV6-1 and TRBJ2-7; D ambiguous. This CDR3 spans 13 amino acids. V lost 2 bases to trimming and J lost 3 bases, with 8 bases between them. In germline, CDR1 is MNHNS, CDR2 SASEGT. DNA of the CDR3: TGTGCCAGCAGTGAAAGGCCTGACTACGAGCAGTACTTC. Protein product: CASSERPDYEQYF.